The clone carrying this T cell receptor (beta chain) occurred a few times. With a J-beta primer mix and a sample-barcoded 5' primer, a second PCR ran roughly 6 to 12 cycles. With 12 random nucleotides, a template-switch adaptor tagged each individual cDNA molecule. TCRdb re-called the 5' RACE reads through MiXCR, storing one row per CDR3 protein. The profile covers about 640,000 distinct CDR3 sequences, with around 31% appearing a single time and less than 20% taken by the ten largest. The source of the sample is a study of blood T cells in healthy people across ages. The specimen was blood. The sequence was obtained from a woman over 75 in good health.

The CDR3 reads CASSQGLGGELFF. For the CDR3, the DNA is TGTGCCAGCAGCCAGGGGTTAGGCGGGGAGCTGTTTTTT. The chain has TRBV7-2 and TRBJ2-2; maybe TRBD1 (6 bases). Trimming took 5 bases from V and 7 from J, leaving 11 bases between them. This CDR3 spans 13 amino acids. Looked up from germline, CDR1 is SGHTA and CDR2 is FQGNSA.